This T cell receptor (beta chain) derives from a study of early T cells in non-severe SARS-CoV-2 infection. Study at large: Sequencing was performed on bulk RNA from unsorted whole blood, leaving chains unpaired. Study observations and caveats: Comparison of clonotypes with VDJdb favored anti-spike CD8 responses while missing private and CD4 specificities.

Note on this clonotype: What it binds is not known.

Germline V gene data show CDR1 as SQVTM and CDR2 as ANQGSEA. Trimming left V 7 bases short and J 7 bases short, with 20 bases between. The CDR3 is 14 residues long. Individually, cDNA molecules had unique molecular identifiers attached to them. Via MiXCR, TCRdb re-called the 5' RACE reads, giving one row per CDR3 protein. This repertoire shows tens of thousands of distinct CDR3 sequences, 6.2% found once; its top ten account for 3% to 4.5%. This receptor was obtained from an adult who was a healthcare worker with PCR-confirmed SARS-CoV-2 infection or an uninfected control (not recorded which). Sequencing input: whole blood. The gene calls are TRBV29-1 and TRBJ2-4; tentative D call: TRBD1 (6 bases). The CDR3 spells CSANDGGSGNIQYF. For the CDR3, the DNA is TGCAGCGCCAACGATGGGGGCTCTGGGAACATTCAGTACTTC.